This T cell receptor (beta chain) was captured in a study of monozygotic twins with inflammatory bowel disease. TCRdb reprocessed the 5' RACE reads, keeping one entry per CDR3 protein, no DNA. The sample has about 380,000 distinct CDR3 sequences; the top ten hold just over 2.5%. From germline, CDR1 is MNHEY and CDR2 SVGAGI. There are 13 residues in the CDR3. The receptor comes from a human donor with ulcerative colitis or Crohn's disease, or a healthy co-twin of an affected twin (not recorded which). This chain links TRBV6-5 with TRBJ1-1. The specimen sequenced was blood. This chain's CDR3 is CASSSLMNTEAFF.